The 4 T cell receptor beta chains below come from one sample, sequenced in a study of cytotoxic CD8 clonotypes in ibrutinib-treated CLL. Measured with immunoSEQ multiplex PCR; TCRdb has only the in-frame clones, and not every one. The table has fewer than 55,000 clones, around 52% seen once. The sample here was PBMCs, taken after 24 months of ibrutinib treatment. The receptors originated from a human donor with chronic lymphocytic leukemia.

The sample holds a few counts of this clone. For the CDR3, the DNA is TGTGCCAGCAAGCAGACTAACTCTGGAAACACCATATATTTT. Translation gives CASKQTNSGNTIYF. V is TRBV2 and J is TRBJ1-3; D not certain. This CDR3 is 14 amino acids long. V was trimmed by 7 bases and J by 0 bases, leaving 10 bases between them. CDR1 is SNHLY, CDR2 FYNNEI, per germline.

J is TRBJ1-2 and V is TRBV5-6; D ambiguous. The CDR3 consists of 15 residues. Trimming took 0 bases from V and 7 from J, leaving 16 bases between them. Germline CDR1 reads SGHDT; CDR2 reads YYEEEE. As DNA, the CDR3 is TGTGCCAGCAGCTTGGCCCCCAGCACCCCTCGTGGCTACACCTTC. Translation gives CASSLAPSTPRGYTF.

V gene TRBV29-1 combines with J gene TRBJ2-5; 8 bases fit TRBD1. Unmatched junction bases numbered 3, after V lost 7 bases and J lost 2 bases. Germline V CDR1 and CDR2: SQVTM, ANQGSEA. CDR3 length: 12 amino acids. CDR3 sequence reads: CSAGGLQETQYF. In DNA, the CDR3 is TGCAGCGCAGGGGGCTTGCAAGAGACCCAGTACTTC.

This clone was observed a single time. This chain's CDR3 is CASSLRTTNYGYTF. The CDR3 bases are TGTGCCAGCAGCCTCAGGACAACTAACTATGGCTACACCTTC. The chain employs TRBV14 and TRBJ1-2; D might be TRBD1 (5 bases). With 4 bases removed from V and 0 bases from J, the gap between germline ends came to 9 bases. In germline, CDR1 is SGHDN, CDR2 FVKESK. CDR3 length equals 14 residues.